This T cell receptor (beta chain) was observed in a study of blood T cell repertoires in COVID-19. Measured with immunoSEQ multiplex PCR; TCRdb has only the in-frame clones, and not every one. The data contain approximately 50,000 clones, roughly 83% of them singletons. CDR1 and CDR2 from the germline V gene are SGHTA and FQGNSA. The J segment lost 9 bases and the V segment lost 1 base, leaving 5 bases of the junction unmatched. The CDR3 runs to 16 residues. The sequence was obtained from a woman of 80 years or more with acute or convalescent COVID-19. V gene TRBV7-2 combines with J gene TRBJ2-1; 14 bases line up with TRBD2. Sample: peripheral blood. The CDR3 DNA follows: TGTGCCAGCAGCTTAGAGGGACTAGCGGGAGCCATTGAGCAGTTCTTC. As protein: CASSLEGLAGAIEQFF.